This TCR beta chain was captured by sequencing in a study of monozygotic twins with inflammatory bowel disease. TCRdb re-called the 5' RACE reads; every CDR3 protein appears as one record, without DNA. Found here are over 350,000 distinct CDR3 sequences; the top ten clones hold approximately 2.8%. A remark on this clonotype: Its antigen remains unknown.

Blood samples, whole and unsorted for T cells, yielded the isolated total RNA. Study-level findings and limits: Different T cell subtypes could not be distinguished.

This CDR3 is 14 amino acids long. What was sequenced was blood. The TCR sequence derives from a human donor with ulcerative colitis or Crohn's disease, or a healthy co-twin of an affected twin (not recorded which). The rearrangement uses TRBV12-3 or TRBV12-4 and TRBJ1-5. The CDR3: CASTKETVNQPQHF.